The text below deals with one T cell receptor (beta chain). The antigen it binds to is not known. No much larger clone is present one base from it, and per-base qualities are unavailable. This entry belongs to a study of blood T cell repertoires in COVID-19 (dated by TCRdb to the early 2020s). As for the study more broadly: Samples from collaborators originated in the United States, Italy and Spain and spanned both the acute and convalescent phases of COVID-19. The material from the prospective study consisted of cDNA or gDNA derived from T cells, B-cell-depleted T cells, or PBMCs. The samples were drawn from two sources: the first 160 participants of the ongoing ImmuneRACE study, and some 1,300 subjects contributed by 6 global collaborators. Where HLA class I and class II types were available, the types were taken from metadata supplied by the sample provider, not from assay-based typing. Sample metadata almost always included a de-identified subject ID, COVID-19 status, age in years and sex. Subjects who had been exposed to COVID-19, were actively infected with it, or had recovered from it provided the deeply sampled blood TCRbeta repertoires that made up the dataset. The repertoires were released in a freely available public database meant as a resource for research on the immune response to SARS-CoV-2.

Overall results and qualifications from the work: The amount of clinical and demographic metadata varied by source and participant and was provided uncurated.

Each collaborating institution followed its own protocols to collect whole blood in K2EDTA tubes. For TCRbeta analysis, collaborators shipped samples as frozen whole blood, isolated PBMCs, or DNA extracted from either of those sample types. Clipping removes 4 bases from V and 7 bases from J, with 7 as the unmatched junction base count. The germline V gene (reference sequence) sets CDR1 to LGHDT and CDR2 to YNNKEL. From its cysteine to its phenylalanine, the CDR3 spans 14 amino acids. Just CDR3 DNA is preserved here, 42 bases in frame from base 1. TCRbeta CDR3 regions were amplified from genomic DNA using the immunoSEQ Assay, a bias-controlled multiplex PCR. The source study handled its data this way. The number of nucleated cells in each sample was estimated from the amplification of reference gene primers within the assay. Sequence reads were collapsed and filtered to measure the absolute abundance of every unique TCRbeta CDR3 rearrangement. For each sample, productive Simpson clonality was calculated as the square root of Simpson's diversity index across productive rearrangements. TCRdb retrieved this table from immuneACCESS and kept in-frame rearrangements only. Not all clones are present; in checked studies, unresolved V genes account for under half, and no reason is known for the remainder. The DNA was the basis for D and trimming; V, J and clone size are from that table. In this sample the table shows 310,000 or so clones, roughly 86% of which occur a single time. The ten top clones hold 1% to 1.5% of the sample.

The sample taken for sequencing was peripheral blood. The rearrangement joined TRBV3-1 (or the pseudogene TRBV3-2) to TRBJ1-2; 9 junctional bases match TRBD1. The sequence derives from a man between 65 and 85 years old with acute or convalescent COVID-19. The CDR3 reads CASSLPGQGGGYTF. The nucleotide sequence reads TGTGCCAGCAGCCTTCCGGGACAGGGAGGTGGCTACACCTTC.